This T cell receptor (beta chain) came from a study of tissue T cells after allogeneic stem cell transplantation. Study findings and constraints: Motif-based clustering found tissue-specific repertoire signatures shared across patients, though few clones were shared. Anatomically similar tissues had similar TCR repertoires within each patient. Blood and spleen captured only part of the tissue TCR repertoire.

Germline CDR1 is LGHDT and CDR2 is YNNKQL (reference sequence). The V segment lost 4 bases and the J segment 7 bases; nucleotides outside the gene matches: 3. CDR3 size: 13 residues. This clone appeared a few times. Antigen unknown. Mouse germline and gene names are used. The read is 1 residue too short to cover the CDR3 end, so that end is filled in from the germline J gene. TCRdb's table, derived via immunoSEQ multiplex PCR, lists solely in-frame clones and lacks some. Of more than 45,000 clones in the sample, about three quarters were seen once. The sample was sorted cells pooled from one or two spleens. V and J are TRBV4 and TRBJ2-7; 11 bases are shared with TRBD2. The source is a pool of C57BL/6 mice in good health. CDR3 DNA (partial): TGTGCCAGCAGCTCGGACTGGGGGGAAGAACAGTAC. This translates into CASSSDWGEEQY. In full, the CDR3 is CASSSDWGEEQYF.